This TCR beta chain was recorded in a study of CD8 T cells in Susac syndrome. Study-wide context: There were Susac syndrome patients who were therapy-naive at blood draw, others on corticosteroids, and others on intravenous immunoglobulin alone. General study points: The total CD8+ repertoires yielded sixteen Susac-specific public clones and the CD8+ TEMRA repertoires yielded four or five.

The CDR3 is 16 amino acids. V gave up 0 bases and J gave up 4 bases, with 16 bases separating them. CDR1 and CDR2 (germline): SGHRS, YFSETQ. Points on this clonotype: Its antigen is currently unknown.

Reverse transcription of roughly 0.5 to 1 ug RNA used random hexamers. MiXCR, applied by TCRdb to the immunoSEQ multiplex PCR reads, yields one record per CDR3 protein. The table records tens of thousands of distinct CDR3 sequences, 85% to 95% of them present only once. Negative isolation yielded CD4+ and CD8+ T cells, and FACS enriched TEMRA cells. The TCR comes from a human donor with Susac syndrome. The chain recombines TRBV5-1 with TRBJ1-1; possible D gene TRBD1, 5 bases. The specimen was CD8+ T cells from PBMCs. The CDR3 bases are TGCGCCAGCAGCTTGGAATTCGCAGGGACTACCACTGAAGCTTTCTTT. Protein: CASSLEFAGTTTEAFF. Full variable domain (outside the CDR3, taken from reference TRBV5-1 and TRBJ1-1): KAGVTQTPRYLIKTRGQQVTLSCSPISGHRSVSWYQQTPGQGLQFLFEYFSETQRNKGNFPGRFSGRQFSNSRSEMNVSTLELGDSALYLCASSLEFAGTTTEAFFGQGTRLTVV.